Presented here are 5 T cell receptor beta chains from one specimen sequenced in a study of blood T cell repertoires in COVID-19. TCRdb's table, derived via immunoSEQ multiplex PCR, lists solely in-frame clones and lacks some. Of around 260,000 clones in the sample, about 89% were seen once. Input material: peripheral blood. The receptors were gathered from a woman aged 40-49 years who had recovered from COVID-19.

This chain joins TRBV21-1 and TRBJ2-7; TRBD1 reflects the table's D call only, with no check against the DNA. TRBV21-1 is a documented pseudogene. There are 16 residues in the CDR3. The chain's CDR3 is CASSGDSGAITHEQYF. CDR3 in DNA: TGTGCCAGCAGCGGTGACTCAGGGGCCATCACCCACGAGCAGTACTTC.

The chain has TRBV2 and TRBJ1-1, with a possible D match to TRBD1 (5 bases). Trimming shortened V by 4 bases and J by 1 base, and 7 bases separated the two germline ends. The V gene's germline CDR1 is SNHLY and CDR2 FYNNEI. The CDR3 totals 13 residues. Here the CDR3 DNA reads TGTGCCAGCAGTGCAAGGGGGAACACTGAAGCTTTCTTT. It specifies CASSARGNTEAFF.

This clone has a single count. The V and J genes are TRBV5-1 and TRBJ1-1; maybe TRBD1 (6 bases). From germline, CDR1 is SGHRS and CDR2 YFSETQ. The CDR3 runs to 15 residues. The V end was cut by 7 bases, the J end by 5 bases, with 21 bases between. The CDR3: CASRRTASPVTEAFF. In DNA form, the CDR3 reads TGCGCCAGCCGACGGACAGCTTCCCCGGTGACTGAAGCTTTCTTT. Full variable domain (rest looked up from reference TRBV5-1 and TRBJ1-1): KAGVTQTPRYLIKTRGQQVTLSCSPISGHRSVSWYQQTPGQGLQFLFEYFSETQRNKGNFPGRFSGRQFSNSRSEMNVSTLELGDSALYLCASRRTASPVTEAFFGQGTRLTVV.

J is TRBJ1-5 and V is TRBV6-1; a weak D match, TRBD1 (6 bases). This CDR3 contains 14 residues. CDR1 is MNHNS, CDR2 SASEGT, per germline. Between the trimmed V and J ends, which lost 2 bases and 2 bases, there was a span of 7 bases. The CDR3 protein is CASSEHRGNQPQHF. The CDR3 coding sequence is TGTGCCAGCAGTGAACACAGGGGCAATCAGCCCCAGCATTTT.

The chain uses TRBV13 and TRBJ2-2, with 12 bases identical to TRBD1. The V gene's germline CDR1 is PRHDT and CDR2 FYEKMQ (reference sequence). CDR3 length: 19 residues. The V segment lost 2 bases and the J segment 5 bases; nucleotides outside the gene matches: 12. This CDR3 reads CASSLLSGGTGGWTGELFF. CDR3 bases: TGTGCCAGCAGCTTACTCTCCGGCGGGACAGGGGGCTGGACCGGGGAGCTGTTTTTT.